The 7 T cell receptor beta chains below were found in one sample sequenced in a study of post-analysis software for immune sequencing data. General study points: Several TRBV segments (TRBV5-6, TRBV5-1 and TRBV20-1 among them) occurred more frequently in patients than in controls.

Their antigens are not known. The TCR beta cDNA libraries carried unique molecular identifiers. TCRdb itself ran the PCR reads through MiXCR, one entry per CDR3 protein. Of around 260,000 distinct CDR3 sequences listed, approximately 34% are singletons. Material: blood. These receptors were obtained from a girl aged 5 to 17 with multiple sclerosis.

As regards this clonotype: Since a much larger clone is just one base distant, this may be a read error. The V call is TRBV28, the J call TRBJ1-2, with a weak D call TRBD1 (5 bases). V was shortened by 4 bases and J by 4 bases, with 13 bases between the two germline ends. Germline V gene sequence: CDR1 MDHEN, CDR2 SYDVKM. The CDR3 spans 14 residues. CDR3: CASSCGQGGYGYTF. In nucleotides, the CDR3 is TGTGCCAGCAGTTGCGGGCAGGGCGGCTATGGCTACACCTTC.

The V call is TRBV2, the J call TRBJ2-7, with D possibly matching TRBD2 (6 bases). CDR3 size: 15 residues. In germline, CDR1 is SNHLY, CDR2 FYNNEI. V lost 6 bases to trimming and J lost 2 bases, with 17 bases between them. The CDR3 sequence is CASRRTTGGTYEQYF. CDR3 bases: TGTGCCAGCAGGCGGACTACAGGTGGGACCTACGAGCAGTACTTC. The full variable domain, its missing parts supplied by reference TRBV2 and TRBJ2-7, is EPEVTQTPSHQVTQMGQEVILRCVPISNHLYFYWYRQILGQKVEFLVSFYNNEISEKSEIFDDQFSVERPDGSNFTLKIRSTKLEDSAMYFCASRRTTGGTYEQYFGPGTRLTVT.

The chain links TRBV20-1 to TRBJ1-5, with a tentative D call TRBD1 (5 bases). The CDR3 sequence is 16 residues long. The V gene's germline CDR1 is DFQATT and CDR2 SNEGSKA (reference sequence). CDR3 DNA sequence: TGCAGCGCAACCGAGATGAGGGGAAATAGCAATCAGCCCCAGCATTTT. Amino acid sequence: CSATEMRGNSNQPQHF.

CDR3 bases: TGTGCCAGCAGCTCTACAGGGGCGGGCGGCTACACCTTC. The encoded protein is CASSSTGAGGYTF. This chain uses TRBV6-5 with TRBJ1-2; 7 bases line up with TRBD1. The J segment lost 8 bases and the V segment lost 6 bases, leaving 9 bases of the junction unmatched. The germline gives CDR1 MNHEY, CDR2 SVGAGI. CDR3 length equals 13 residues.

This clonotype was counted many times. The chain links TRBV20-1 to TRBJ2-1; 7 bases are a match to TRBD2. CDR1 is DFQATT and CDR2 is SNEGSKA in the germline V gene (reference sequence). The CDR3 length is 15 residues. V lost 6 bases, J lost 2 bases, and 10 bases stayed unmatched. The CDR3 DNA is TGCAGTGCCAATCCCCGGAGCGGGACCTACAATGAGCAGTTCTTC. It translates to CSANPRSGTYNEQFF.

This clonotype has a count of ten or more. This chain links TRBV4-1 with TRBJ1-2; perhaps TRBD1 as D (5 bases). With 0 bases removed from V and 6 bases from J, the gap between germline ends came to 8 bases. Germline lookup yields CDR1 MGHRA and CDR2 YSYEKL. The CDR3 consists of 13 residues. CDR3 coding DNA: TGCGCCAGCAGCCAAGATTGGGGCGATGGCTACACCTTC. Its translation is CASSQDWGDGYTF.

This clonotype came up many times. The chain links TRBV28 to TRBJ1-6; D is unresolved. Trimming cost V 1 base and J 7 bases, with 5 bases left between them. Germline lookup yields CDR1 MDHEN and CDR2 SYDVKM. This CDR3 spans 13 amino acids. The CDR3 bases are TGTGCCAGCAGTTTATTCGGAAATTCACCCCTCCACTTT. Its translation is CASSLFGNSPLHF. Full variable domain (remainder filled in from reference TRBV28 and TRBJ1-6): DVKVTQSSRYLVKRTGEKVFLECVQDMDHENMFWYRQDPGLGLRLIYFSYDVKMKEKGDIPEGYSVSREKKERFSLILESASTNQTSMYLCASSLFGNSPLHFGNGTRLTVT.